Included here is one T cell receptor (beta chain) sequence, with context. In this sample, this clonotype turned up a few times. Its specific antigen is unknown. Base-call qualities are not available, and no considerably larger clone is one nucleotide away. This sample stems from a study of CD8 T cells in ankylosing spondylitis (dated 2017 in TCRdb). Regarding the research as a whole: The study profiled T cell receptor beta repertoires in healthy donors and ankylosing spondylitis patients to find disease-linked TCR variants. The full study cohort was made up of under 30 ankylosing spondylitis patients and 108 healthy donors. Samples of peripheral blood were taken, and for ankylosing spondylitis patients, synovial fluid was collected as well.

TCRdb lists the instrument as Illumina HiSeq 2500. Quantitative 5'-RACE with molecular barcodes was used to prepare TCR beta libraries. In the original analysis: To identify disease-linked TCR variants, a new computational method was used, one built on a probabilistic model of VDJ rearrangement. TCRdb handled the public reads itself, with Q25 trimming in fastp and clone calling in MiXCR, and kept productive beta chains. Each entry merges the rows of one CDR3 protein and shows their most common DNA and genes. The V and J calls and clone size are TCRdb's, not the authors'. This sample lists about 160,000 distinct CDR3 sequences; about a sixth were detected once. The ten largest make up roughly 8% of the sample. General conclusions and limits of the study: Some of the motif variants had been reported before in the synovial fluid and blood of reactive arthritis patients, a finding that suggests common disease-initiation mechanisms. The disease-linked clones had a CD8+ phenotype and were found at relatively low frequencies in peripheral blood. According to the report, matched synovial fluid samples from ankylosing spondylitis patients were significantly enriched for the disease-linked clones. A TCR beta motif made up of several highly homologous amino acid variants appeared to be characteristic of blood from ankylosing spondylitis patients.

The CDR3 spans 14 residues, from the cysteine through the phenylalanine. The CDR3 DNA has 42 bases and is translated from base 1. For this chain, trimming is 5 bases at the V end and 4 bases at the J end, and the number of junction bases without a gene match is 4. Per the germline V gene (reference sequence), SEHNR is the CDR1 and FQNEAQ is the CDR2. The V gene is TRBV7-9 and the J gene is TRBJ2-1, with 8 bases in between that match TRBD2. Source material: blood, either unsorted or a sorted T cell fraction (not recorded which). This clonotype was sampled from a male donor with ankylosing spondylitis or in good health (not recorded which). The sequenced DNA is TGTGCCAGCAGCGCGGGGGGACCTTACAATGAGCAGTTCTTC. Its translation reads: CASSAGGPYNEQFF.